The 13 T cell receptor beta chains below come from one sample, sequenced in a study of CD8 T cells in ankylosing spondylitis. TCRdb re-called the 5' RACE reads with MiXCR, one entry per CDR3 protein. The sample carries about 250,000 distinct CDR3 sequences, roughly 25% recorded once. Sequenced input: blood, either unsorted or a sorted T cell fraction (not recorded which). Every receptor here comes from a male donor with ankylosing spondylitis or in good health (not recorded which).

V gene TRBV20-1 combines with J gene TRBJ2-2; 11 nucleotides align to TRBD2. With V trimmed by 5 bases and J by 3 bases, 5 bases remained unmatched. The CDR3 covers 15 residues. The germline CDR1 and CDR2 sequences are DFQATT and SNEGSKA (reference sequence). The CDR3 loop is CSARPGLADTGELFF. DNA of the CDR3: TGCAGTGCTCGGCCGGGACTAGCGGACACCGGGGAGCTGTTTTTT.

This clonotype was counted many times. CDR3 residues: CSVRQLITDTQYF. The CDR3 bases are TGCAGCGTGCGACAGTTAATCACTGATACGCAGTATTTT. The rearrangement uses TRBV29-1 and TRBJ2-3; tentative D call: TRBD1 (5 bases). This CDR3 comprises 13 residues. Germline lookup yields CDR1 SQVTM and CDR2 ANQGSEA. Between the trimmed V and J ends, which lost 6 bases and 6 bases, there was a span of 16 bases.

The gene calls are TRBV20-1 and TRBJ1-6; perhaps TRBD1 as D (5 bases). CDR1 is DFQATT and CDR2 is SNEGSKA in the germline V gene (reference sequence). The germline V and J ends were trimmed by 3 bases and 6 bases, with 15 bases remaining between them. The CDR3 length is 15 residues. The CDR3 region is CSASSRGVRNSPLHF. The CDR3 region has the DNA TGCAGTGCTAGTTCCCGAGGGGTGCGTAATTCACCCCTCCACTTT.

For this clonotype: A much larger clone is a single base away; this may be a read error. This rearrangement joins TRBV5-1 to TRBJ2-7; D is perhaps TRBD1 (5 bases). Germline CDR1 SGHRS, CDR2 YFSETQ. With 0 bases removed from V and 4 bases from J, the gap between germline ends came to 11 bases. CDR3 length equals 14 residues. CDR3 nucleotide sequence: TGCGCCAGCAGCTTGGGTGGGGCTAAATACGAGCAGTACTTC. This gives the protein CASSLGGAKYEQYF.

This chain joins TRBV29-1 and TRBJ1-1, with 9 bases lining up with TRBD1. In germline, CDR1 is SQVTM, CDR2 ANQGSEA. Trimming took 6 bases from V and 5 from J; bases not matched to a gene: 10. CDR3 size: 14 residues. CDR3 DNA: TGCAGCGTGTCCACCCGGGACAGGGTTACTGAAGCTTTCTTT. This sequence encodes CSVSTRDRVTEAFF.

V is TRBV20-1 and J is TRBJ2-5; 7 bases are shared with TRBD2. Looked up from germline, CDR1 is DFQATT and CDR2 is SNEGSKA (reference sequence). After removal of 3 bases from V and 5 bases from J, the junction contained 12 bases not matched to a gene. There are 15 residues in the CDR3. The CDR3 sequence: CSASRREGPKETQYF. The CDR3 nucleotides read TGCAGTGCTAGTAGGAGGGAGGGTCCAAAGGAGACCCAGTACTTC.

This clonotype was recorded many times. CDR3 nucleotide sequence: TGCAGTGCTAGAGATGGACCCCGGGACAGACTACAAGAGACCCAGTACTTC. The encoded protein is CSARDGPRDRLQETQYF. The chain couples TRBV20-1 to TRBJ2-5; 7 positions match TRBD1. Trimming removed 0 bases from V and 2 bases from J; junction bases left unmatched: 12. The CDR3 runs to 17 residues. Germline loops: CDR1 DFQATT, CDR2 SNEGSKA (reference sequence).

Many counts were recorded for this clonotype. The rearrangement uses TRBV20-1 and TRBJ2-1, with a possible D match to TRBD2 (6 bases). CDR1 DFQATT and CDR2 SNEGSKA come from the germline V gene (reference sequence). This CDR3 has 12 residues. Trimming took off 8 bases at V and 3 bases at J, with 11 bases between the two ends. The CDR3 protein is CSPRLVYNEQFF. The CDR3 nucleotides read TGCAGTCCCCGACTAGTCTACAATGAGCAGTTCTTC.

This clonotype was seen repeatedly, ten times or more. The DNA of the CDR3 is TGTGCCAGCAGCTTCCGGACCCAAGAGACCCAGTACTTC. Translation: CASSFRTQETQYF. This chain joins TRBV7-9 and TRBJ2-5; D uncertain. Looked up from germline, CDR1 is SEHNR and CDR2 is FQNEAQ (reference sequence). CDR3 size: 13 residues. The germline V and J ends were trimmed by 3 bases and 1 base, with 6 bases remaining between them.

This clonotype was observed at least ten times. The rearrangement links TRBV12-3 or TRBV12-4 to TRBJ2-2; D might be TRBD2 (6 bases). V was pared by 7 bases and J by 5 bases, with 8 bases between. This CDR3 is 12 amino acids long. CDR3 protein: CASKEGTGELFF. The CDR3 nucleotides read TGTGCCAGCAAGGAGGGGACCGGGGAGCTGTTTTTT.

The chain links TRBV23-1 to TRBJ2-7; D ambiguous. TRBV23-1 is recorded as an ORF, its role being uncertain. CDR3 length equals 14 residues. V gave up 6 bases and J gave up 2 bases, with 14 bases separating them. The CDR3 DNA follows: TGCGCCAGCAGGAGTATCCATCCGACCTACGAGCAGTACTTC. Protein sequence: CASRSIHPTYEQYF.

This clonotype was observed many times. The chain employs TRBV12-3 or TRBV12-4 and TRBJ2-3, with 8 bases matching TRBD2. CDR3 length: 14 residues. The J segment lost 2 bases and the V segment lost 5 bases, leaving 3 bases of the junction unmatched. The CDR3 sequence: CASSGLANTDTQYF. CDR3 sequence (DNA): TGTGCCAGCAGTGGACTAGCCAACACAGATACGCAGTATTTT.

This clonotype came up a few times. A much more abundant neighbour one base away suggests this may be a read error. This rearrangement joins TRBV7-9 to TRBJ1-2; D unclear. Trimming cost V 2 bases and J 8 bases, with 9 bases left between them. The germline gives CDR1 SEHNR, CDR2 FQNEAQ (reference sequence). The CDR3 is 12 amino acids. CDR3 in DNA: TGTGCCAGCAGCTTAAGCCGGGAGGGCTACACCTTC. Translated, it gives CASSLSREGYTF.